The rows below give T cell receptor beta chains drawn from one sample of a study of OX40 agonist ivuxolimab in advanced cancers. Sequencing used immunoSEQ multiplex PCR; TCRdb keeps in-frame clones, though not all of them. The table lists 50,000 to 60,000 clones, roughly 83% of them singletons. The sample in question was CD4+ or CD8+ T cells sorted from blood, obtained in a trial of the OX40 agonist ivuxolimab. These receptors all come from an adult with an advanced solid tumor such as melanoma, head and neck, liver or kidney cancer. The CDR3 runs from the conserved cysteine through the conserved F or W. Each record gives: V gene, CDR3 length, J gene, clone size, D gene, CDR3 protein, CDR3 DNA. A D gene is named only where the DNA matches it firmly. The size field is filled for only some rows; it gives once, few, many or a size class.

>TRBV30|15|TRBJ1-4|-|TRBD1
CAWSLPQGAGEKLFF
TGTGCCTGGAGCCTCCCACAGGGGGCGGGTGAAAAACTGTTTTTT
>TRBV11-2|14|TRBJ1-4|-|-
CASSLSRDGEKLFF
TGTGCCAGCAGCTTATCCCGGGACGGTGAAAAACTGTTTTTT
>TRBV6-5|13|TRBJ1-5|-|-
CASSYFVRGTQHF
TGTGCCAGCAGTTACTTCGTCAGGGGCACCCAGCATTTT
>TRBV5-6|14|TRBJ1-4|-|TRBD1
CASSRLGTDEKLFF
TGTGCCAGCAGCAGGCTAGGGACAGATGAAAAACTGTTTTTT
>TRBV7-2|15|TRBJ2-4|-|TRBD1
CASSPWTGYENIQYF
TGTGCCAGCAGCCCCTGGACAGGGTATGAAAACATTCAGTACTTC
>TRBV6-6|12|TRBJ1-4|-|-
CASSFAYEKLFF
TGTGCCAGCAGTTTCGCTTATGAAAAACTGTTTTTT
>TRBV5-1|14|TRBJ2-5|-|TRBD1
CASSSDRGVETQYF
TGCGCCAGCAGCTCGGACAGGGGTGTAGAGACCCAGTACTTC
>TRBV15|16|TRBJ2-5|-|-
CATSRYRTDQRETQYF
TGTGCCACCAGCAGATATAGGACAGATCAACGGGAGACCCAGTACTTC
>TRBV18|16|TRBJ2-7|-|TRBD2
CASSPPGSGSLNEQYF
TGTGCCAGCTCACCACCCGGTAGCGGGAGTTTGAACGAGCAGTACTTC
>TRBV29-1|15|TRBJ2-7|-|-
CSVELRGALPYEQYF
TGCAGCGTTGAGCTCAGGGGGGCGCTCCCCTACGAGCAGTACTTC
>TRBV11-2|14|TRBJ1-3|-|-
CASSFGQTGNTIYF
TGTGCCAGCAGCTTCGGACAGACTGGAAACACCATATATTTT
>TRBV2|13|TRBJ1-1|-|-
CASKPGLNTEAFF
TGTGCCAGCAAACCGGGACTGAACACTGAAGCTTTCTTT
>TRBV15|15|TRBJ2-7|-|TRBD2
CATSRAASGAYEQYF
TGTGCCACCAGCAGAGCGGCTAGCGGGGCCTACGAGCAGTACTTC
>TRBV6-1|14|TRBJ1-2|-|-
CASSVGPQNYGYTF
TGTGCCAGCAGTGTGGGACCCCAGAACTATGGCTACACCTTC
>TRBV2|16|TRBJ2-7|-|-
CASSEDISVDSYEQYF
TGTGCCAGCAGTGAAGATATTAGCGTAGACTCCTACGAGCAGTACTTC
>TRBV5-1|12|TRBJ2-1|-|-
CASSQNTGTPFF
TGCGCCAGCAGCCAGAACACAGGGACGCCGTTCTTC
>TRBV2|14|TRBJ1-2|-|-
CASSDRVVDYGYTF
TGTGCCAGCAGTGACAGGGTTGTCGACTATGGCTACACCTTC
>TRBV28|12|TRBJ2-7|-|-
CASSLRSYEQYF
TGTGCCAGCAGTTTAAGGTCCTACGAGCAGTACTTC
>TRBV30|12|TRBJ1-2|once|-
CAWSVGGYGYTF
TGTGCCTGGAGTGTTGGGGGGTATGGCTACACCTTC
>TRBV2|15|TRBJ1-4|once|-
CASKFQGQGNEKLFF
TGTGCCAGCAAGTTTCAGGGGCAGGGGAATGAAAAACTGTTTTTT
>TRBV19|15|TRBJ1-2|-|-
CASRVQGSVGYGYTF
TGTGCCAGTCGAGTACAGGGTTCTGTCGGCTATGGCTACACCTTC
>TRBV11-3|13|TRBJ2-1|-|-
CASSLRRDNEQFF
TGTGCCAGCAGCCTTAGACGGGACAATGAGCAGTTCTTC
>TRBV30|11|TRBJ2-1|-|-
CAWSANNEQFF
TGTGCCTGGAGTGCCAACAATGAGCAGTTCTTC
>TRBV9|18|TRBJ1-3|-|-
CASSVAPLGQLTGNTIYF
TGTGCCAGCAGCGTAGCCCCCCTCGGGCAGTTAACGGGAAACACCATATATTTT
>TRBV7-8|17|TRBJ2-1|-|-
CASSRYRTRLGYNEQFF
TGTGCCAGCAGCAGATACCGGACACGGTTGGGCTACAATGAGCAGTTCTTC
>TRBV21-1|14|TRBJ1-5|-|-
CASSKVGQNQPQHF
TGTGCCAGCAGCAAAGTGGGGCAGAATCAGCCCCAGCATTTT